The clone carrying this T cell receptor (beta chain) was detected many times. The antigen remains undetermined. Arm-PCR of CDR3 regions and iRepertoire HTBI primers were used to build TCR beta libraries. How the authors handled the data: Segment identification across samples yielded roughly 62 TRBV and about 14 TRBJ segments. TCRdb reprocessed the multiplex PCR reads via MiXCR and lists one record per CDR3 protein. In this record, the V and J calls reflect TCRdb's handling and not the investigators' own analysis. This repertoire shows some 280,000 distinct CDR3 sequences, 20% to 25% found once; its top ten account for around three fifths. This specimen comes from a study of regulatory T cells in long-lasting Graves disease. Study-level information: It was over 5 years of antithyroid drugs, with positive TSH receptor antibodies, that meant persistent Graves' disease.

Overall study findings and caveats: Graves' patients with persistent disease showed TCR diversity lower than patients newly diagnosed.

Time point: persistent/refractory GD, antithyroid drugs over 5 years with positive TRAb. PBMC RNA served as the TCR library source. The clonotype was recovered from a female donor with Graves disease. The sequencing used peripheral blood mononuclear cells (PBMCs), collected when the disease was refractory, from a patient treated with antithyroid drugs.

The CDR3: CASSYDKVNNQPQHF. CDR3 in DNA: TGTGCCAGCAGCTACGATAAGGTCAACAATCAGCCCCAGCATTTT. The V and J genes are TRBV12-3 or TRBV12-4 and TRBJ1-5, with no clear D. V gave up 6 bases and J gave up 3 bases, with 15 bases separating them. The CDR3 length is 15 residues.